The 2 T cell receptor beta chains presented below share a single source sample, sequenced in a study of identical twins. TCRdb independently ran MiXCR on the 5' RACE reads; one entry per CDR3 protein. The table has just over 500,000 distinct CDR3 sequences, approximately 22% seen once. The sample was also reused in another study, on T cells expressing NK-cell markers.

Specimen: CD4+ T cells sorted from blood. These receptors originate from a woman between 18 and 29 years old in good health.

V and J are TRBV7-9 and TRBJ2-1; TRBD2 matches 8 bases. Trimming cost V 3 bases and J 6 bases; bases outside gene matches: 7. CDR1 is SEHNR, CDR2 FQNEAQ, per germline (reference sequence). The CDR3 is 15 amino acids. The CDR3 reads CASSLIPGLVNEQFF. In DNA form, the CDR3 reads TGTGCCAGCAGCTTGATCCCGGGACTAGTCAATGAGCAGTTCTTC.

The CDR3 nucleotides read TGCAGTGCCGGACTAGCTGTGTACAATGAGCAGTTCTTC. Its protein product is CSAGLAVYNEQFF. The chain links TRBV20-1 to TRBJ2-1; 8 nucleotides match TRBD2. The CDR3 has 13 amino acids. Losses at the gene ends were 6 bases for V and 4 bases for J; bases not matched to a gene: 5. CDR1 DFQATT and CDR2 SNEGSKA come from the germline V gene (reference sequence).